This T cell receptor (beta chain) was retrieved from a study of blood T cell repertoires in COVID-19. Study context: Some COVID-19 samples were acute and others convalescent; all came from the United States, Italy and Spain.

Data came from immunoSEQ multiplex PCR; TCRdb stores just in-frame clones and leaves some out. The data show 140,000 to 150,000 clones, around four fifths seen once. The receptor's source is a woman between 40 and 55 years old with active or convalescent COVID-19. The sequenced sample was peripheral blood.

The CDR3 DNA follows: TGTGCCAGCAGTTGGGGCAGGGGAATGGAGACCCAGTACTTC. Amino acids: CASSWGRGMETQYF. The chain recombines TRBV5-4 with TRBJ2-5; D perhaps matches TRBD1 (6 bases). Deletions cut 5 bases from V and 5 bases from J, with 16 bases between. Germline CDR1 is SGHNT and CDR2 is YYREEE (reference sequence). This CDR3 contains 14 residues.